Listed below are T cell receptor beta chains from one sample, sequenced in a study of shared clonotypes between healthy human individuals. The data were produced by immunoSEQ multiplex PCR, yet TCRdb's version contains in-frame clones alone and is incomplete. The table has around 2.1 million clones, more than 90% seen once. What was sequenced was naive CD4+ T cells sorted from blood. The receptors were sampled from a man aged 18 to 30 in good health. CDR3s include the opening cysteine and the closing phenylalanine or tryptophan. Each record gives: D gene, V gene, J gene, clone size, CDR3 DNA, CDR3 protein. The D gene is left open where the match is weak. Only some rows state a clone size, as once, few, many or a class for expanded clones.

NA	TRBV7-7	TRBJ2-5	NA	TGTGCTAGCAGCTTAGGCAGCCAAGAGACCCAGTACTTC	CASSLGSQETQYF
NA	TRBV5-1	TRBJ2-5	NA	TGCGCCAGCAGCTTGGGGGGTAGCGAGACCCAGTACTTC	CASSLGGSETQYF
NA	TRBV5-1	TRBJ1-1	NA	TGCGCCAGCGGTCAGGGAGGTCGGGGAAGGAACACTGAAGCTTTCTTT	CASGQGGRGRNTEAFF
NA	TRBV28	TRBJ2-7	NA	TGTGCCAGCGTAGAGACGACCCCTGGCTACGAGCAGTACTTC	CASVETTPGYEQYF
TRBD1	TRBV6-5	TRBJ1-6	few	TGTGCCAGCAGTTCCCCGGACAGGGGACGTAATTCACCCCTCCACTTT	CASSSPDRGRNSPLHF
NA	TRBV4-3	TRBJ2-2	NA	TGCGCCAGCAGCCAAGATCTCGGAAGCGGGGAGCTGTTTTTT	CASSQDLGSGELFF
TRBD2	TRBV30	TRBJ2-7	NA	TGTGCTTGTTCTAGCGGGCCTAAGGGGGAGCAGTACTTC	CACSSGPKGEQYF
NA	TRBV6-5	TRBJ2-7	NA	TGTGCCAGCAGTTACTCGTCACAGGGCTCCTACGAGCAGTACTTC	CASSYSSQGSYEQYF
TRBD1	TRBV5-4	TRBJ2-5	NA	TGTGCCAGCAGCTTGGGGGACAGGGCGGCGGAGACCCAGTACTTC	CASSLGDRAAETQYF
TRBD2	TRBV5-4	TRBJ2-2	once	TGTGCCAGCAGCTTGGGGAGCGGGAGCGAGACCGGGGAGCTGTTTTTT	CASSLGSGSETGELFF
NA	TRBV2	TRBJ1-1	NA	TGTGCCAGCAGTGAAATATCCAACACTGAAGCTTTCTTT	CASSEISNTEAFF
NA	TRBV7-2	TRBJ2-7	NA	TGTGCCAGCAGCCCGAGGTACAGGGAAACATACGAGCAGTACTTC	CASSPRYRETYEQYF
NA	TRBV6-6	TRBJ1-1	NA	NA	CASSSSRNTEAFF
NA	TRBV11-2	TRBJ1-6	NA	TGTGCCAGCAGCTTACAATTGAATTCACCCCTCCACTTT	CASSLQLNSPLHF
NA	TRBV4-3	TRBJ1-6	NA	TGCGCCAGCAGCCGCCGAACCACAACCCCTAATTCACCCCTCCACTTT	CASSRRTTTPNSPLHF
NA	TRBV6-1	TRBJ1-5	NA	TGTGCCAGCAGTGAAGCAAAGGCTTCGAGGCATTTT	CASSEAKASRHF
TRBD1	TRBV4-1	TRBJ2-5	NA	TGCGCCAGCAGCCAAGGGGACAGGGGCCAAGAGACCCAGTACTTC	CASSQGDRGQETQYF
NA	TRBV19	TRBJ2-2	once	TGTGCCAGTAGATCGGTGGGAAGCACCGGGGAGCTGTTTTTT	CASRSVGSTGELFF
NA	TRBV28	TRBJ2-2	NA	TGTGCCAGCAGTTTAATAATGAGGACCGGGGAGCTGTTTTTT	CASSLIMRTGELFF
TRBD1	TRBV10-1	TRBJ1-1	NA	TGCGCCAGCAGTGAGGCAAGGGACAGGGGGTTTGAGGTTGGCACTGAAGCTTTCTTT	CASSEARDRGFEVGTEAFF
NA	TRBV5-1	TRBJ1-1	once	TGCGCCAGCAGCTTGGGCGGGACCACTGAAGCTTTCTTT	CASSLGGTTEAFF
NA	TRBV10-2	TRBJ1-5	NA	TGCGCCAGCAGTGAGTCGACTCCCCTCCGGCGGCCCCAGCATTTT	CASSESTPLRRPQHF
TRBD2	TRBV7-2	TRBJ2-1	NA	TGTGCCAGCAGCGTAACTAGCGGGGGCTACAATGAGCAGTTCTTC	CASSVTSGGYNEQFF
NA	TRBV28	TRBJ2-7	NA	TGTGCCAGCAGTGGAGGTGGGCAGGTTCTAAGGTACGAGCAGTACTTC	CASSGGGQVLRYEQYF
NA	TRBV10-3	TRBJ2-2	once	TGTGCCATCAGCGTTAAAGAGAACACCGGGGAGCTGTTTTTT	CAISVKENTGELFF
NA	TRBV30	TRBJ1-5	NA	TGTGCCTGGAGTGTAAAAGGGGGTCAGCCCCAGCATTTT	CAWSVKGGQPQHF
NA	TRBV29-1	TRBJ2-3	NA	TGCAGCGTTCGGGAGGGGGCGAGAGATACGCAGTATTTT	CSVREGARDTQYF
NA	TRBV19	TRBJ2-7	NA	TGTGCCAGTAGTACCCAGGGGTACGAGCAGTACTTC	CASSTQGYEQYF
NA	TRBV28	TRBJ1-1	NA	TGTGCCAGCAGTTTGAGAAGCACTGAAGCTTTCTTT	CASSLRSTEAFF
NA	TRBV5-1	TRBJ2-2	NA	TGCGCCAGCAGCTTGGCGGAGGGGAGTGGCGGGGAGCTGTTTTTT	CASSLAEGSGGELFF
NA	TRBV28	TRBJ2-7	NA	TGTGCCAGCAGTTTCGTTTGGGGTTTGCAGATCGGCCAAAGGGGCTACGAGCAGTACTTC	CASSFVWGLQIGQRGYEQYF
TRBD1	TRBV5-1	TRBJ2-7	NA	TGCGCCAGCAGCCCGGGACAGGGTTCCTACGAGCAGTACTTC	CASSPGQGSYEQYF
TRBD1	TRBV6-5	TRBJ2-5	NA	TGTGCCAGCAGACCAAACCCGACAGGGGCTGAGACCCAGTACTTC	CASRPNPTGAETQYF
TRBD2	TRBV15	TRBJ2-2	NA	TGTGCCACCAGCAGAGACCCCGGGGGGTCCGGGGAGCTGTTTTTT	CATSRDPGGSGELFF
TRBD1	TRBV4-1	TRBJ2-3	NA	TGCGCCAGCAGCCAAGATCTACCACAGGGGGACGTGACAGATACGCAGTATTTT	CASSQDLPQGDVTDTQYF
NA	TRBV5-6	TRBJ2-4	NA	TGTGCCAGCAGCCTTACAGCAGCCAAAAACATTCAGTACTTC	CASSLTAAKNIQYF
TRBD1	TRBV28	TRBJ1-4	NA	TGTGCCAGCAGTTTAAATTCGGGGACAGGGCCTAATGAAAAACTGTTTTTT	CASSLNSGTGPNEKLFF
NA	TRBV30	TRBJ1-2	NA	TGTGCCTGGAGTGTAAGGGGCAGCGTCGACTATGGCTACACCTTC	CAWSVRGSVDYGYTF
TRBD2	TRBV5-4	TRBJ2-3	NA	TGTGCCAGCAGCTTGTTCGGGGCTAGCGGGAGCACAGATACGCAGTATTTT	CASSLFGASGSTDTQYF
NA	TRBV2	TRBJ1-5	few	TGTGCCAGCAGTGAGCAGGATAGCAATCAGCCCCAGCATTTT	CASSEQDSNQPQHF
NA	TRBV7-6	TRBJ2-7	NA	TGTGCCAGCAGCCCTAATTGGGACTTGACCTCCTACGAGCAGTACTTC	CASSPNWDLTSYEQYF
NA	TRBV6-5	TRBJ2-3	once	TGTGCCAGCAGTTACTCGGGGGGATCAGATACGCAGTATTTT	CASSYSGGSDTQYF
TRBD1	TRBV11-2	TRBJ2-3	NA	TGTGCCAGCAGCTCGCCAAAAGGGGGCTGGAGCACAGATACGCAGTATTTT	CASSSPKGGWSTDTQYF
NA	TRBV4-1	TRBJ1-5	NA	TGCGCCAGCAGCCCGGCAGGTGTCAATCAGCCCCAGCATTTT	CASSPAGVNQPQHF
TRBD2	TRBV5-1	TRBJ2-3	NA	TGCGCCAGCAGCTTGGGGGAGGGGACGCGAACAGATACGCAGTATTTT	CASSLGEGTRTDTQYF
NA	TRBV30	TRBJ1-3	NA	TGTGCCTGGAGTGCGAGCGGACGAGAGATATATTTT	CAWSASGREIYF
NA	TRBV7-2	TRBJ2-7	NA	TGTGCCGGAAGTTCCACTCTCTCCTACGAGCAGTACTTC	CAGSSTLSYEQYF
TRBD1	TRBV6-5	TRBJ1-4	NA	TGTGCCAGCAGTTCAGCCACAGGGGGCGTTGAAAAACTGTTTTTT	CASSSATGGVEKLFF
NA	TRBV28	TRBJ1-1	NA	TGTGCCAGCAGTTCCCCTGGCAGGGGATTCATGAACACTGAAGCTTTCTTT	CASSSPGRGFMNTEAFF
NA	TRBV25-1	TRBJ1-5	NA	TGTGCCAGCAGTGATTCAGGGGGCAATCAGCCCCAGCATTTT	CASSDSGGNQPQHF
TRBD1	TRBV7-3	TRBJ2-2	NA	TGTGCCAGCAGCGGAGGGACAGGGGCCGGGGAGCTGTTTTTT	CASSGGTGAGELFF
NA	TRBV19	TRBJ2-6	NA	TGTGCCAGTACCAAGGGAGCCGGGGCCAACGTCCTGACTTTC	CASTKGAGANVLTF
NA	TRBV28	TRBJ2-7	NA	TGTGCCAGCACCACTTCTACCCCCACCTACGAGCAGTACTTC	CASTTSTPTYEQYF